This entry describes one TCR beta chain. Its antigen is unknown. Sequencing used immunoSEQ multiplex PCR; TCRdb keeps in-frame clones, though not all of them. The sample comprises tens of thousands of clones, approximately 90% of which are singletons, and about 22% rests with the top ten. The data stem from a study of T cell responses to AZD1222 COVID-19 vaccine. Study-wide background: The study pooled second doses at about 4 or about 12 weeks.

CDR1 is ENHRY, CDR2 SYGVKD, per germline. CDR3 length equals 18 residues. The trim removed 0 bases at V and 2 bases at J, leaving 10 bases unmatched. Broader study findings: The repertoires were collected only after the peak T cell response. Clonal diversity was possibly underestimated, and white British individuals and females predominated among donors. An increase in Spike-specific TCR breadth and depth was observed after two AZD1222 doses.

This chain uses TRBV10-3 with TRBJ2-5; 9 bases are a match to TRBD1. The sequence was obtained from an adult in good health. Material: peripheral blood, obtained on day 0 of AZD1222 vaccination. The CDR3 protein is CAISESRTGELGQETQYF. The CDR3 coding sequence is TGTGCCATCAGTGAGTCCAGGACAGGGGAACTGGGGCAAGAGACCCAGTACTTC.